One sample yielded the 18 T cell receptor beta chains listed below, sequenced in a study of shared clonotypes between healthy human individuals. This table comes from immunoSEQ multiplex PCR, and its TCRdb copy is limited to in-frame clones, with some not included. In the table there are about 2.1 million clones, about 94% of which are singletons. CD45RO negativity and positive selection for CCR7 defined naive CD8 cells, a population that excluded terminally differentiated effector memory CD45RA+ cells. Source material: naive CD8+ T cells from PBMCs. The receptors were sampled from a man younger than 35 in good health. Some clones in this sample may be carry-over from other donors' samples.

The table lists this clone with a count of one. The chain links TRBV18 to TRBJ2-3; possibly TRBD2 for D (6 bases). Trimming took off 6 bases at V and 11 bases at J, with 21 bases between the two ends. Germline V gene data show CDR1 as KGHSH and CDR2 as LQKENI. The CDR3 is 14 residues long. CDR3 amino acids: CASSPKRDLVEQYF. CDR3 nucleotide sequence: TGTGCCAGCTCGCCGAAAAGGGACTTGGTCGAGCAGTATTTT.

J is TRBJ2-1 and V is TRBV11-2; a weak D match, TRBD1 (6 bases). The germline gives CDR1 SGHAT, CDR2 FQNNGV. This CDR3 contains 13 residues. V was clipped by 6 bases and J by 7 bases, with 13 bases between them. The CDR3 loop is CASSTSGVNEQFF. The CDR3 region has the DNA TGTGCCAGCAGTACCTCAGGGGTAAATGAGCAGTTCTTC.

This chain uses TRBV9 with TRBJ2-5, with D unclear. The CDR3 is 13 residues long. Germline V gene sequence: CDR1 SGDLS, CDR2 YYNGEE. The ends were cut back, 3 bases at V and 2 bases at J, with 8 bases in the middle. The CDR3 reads CASSETIQETQYF. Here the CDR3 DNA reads TGTGCCAGCAGCGAAACGATACAAGAGACCCAGTACTTC.

The CDR3 coding sequence is TGTGCCAGTAGCCGCCTAGGACTAGCGGGGCAGTACAATGAGCAGTTCTTC. Translated, it gives CASSRLGLAGQYNEQFF. The chain combines TRBV19 with TRBJ2-1; TRBD2 matches at 12 bases. This CDR3 contains 17 residues. V lost 6 bases and J lost 4; bases outside the gene matches: 10. CDR1 is LNHDA and CDR2 is SQIVND in the germline V gene (reference sequence).

CDR3 protein: CATAGQPNTEAFF. In DNA, the CDR3 is TGTGCCACCGCGGGACAGCCGAACACTGAAGCTTTCTTT. J is TRBJ1-1 and V is TRBV19, with 7 bases matching TRBD1. The germline gives CDR1 LNHDA, CDR2 SQIVND (reference sequence). The J segment lost 1 base and the V segment lost 10 bases, leaving 6 bases of the junction unmatched. The CDR3 runs 13 residues.

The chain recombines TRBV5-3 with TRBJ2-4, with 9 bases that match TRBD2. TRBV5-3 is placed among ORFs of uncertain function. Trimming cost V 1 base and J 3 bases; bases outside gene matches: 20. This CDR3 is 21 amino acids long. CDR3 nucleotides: TGTGCCAGAAGCTTGCCCCTGAGCTACCTAGCGGGGACCCGGGACAAAAACATTCAGTACTTC. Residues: CARSLPLSYLAGTRDKNIQYF.

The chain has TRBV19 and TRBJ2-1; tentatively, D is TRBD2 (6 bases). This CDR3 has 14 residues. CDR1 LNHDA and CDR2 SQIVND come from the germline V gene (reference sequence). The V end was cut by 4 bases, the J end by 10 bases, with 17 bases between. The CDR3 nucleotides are TGTGCCAGTAGTAATGCGGGGTTGATGTGGGAGCAGTTCTTC. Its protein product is CASSNAGLMWEQFF.

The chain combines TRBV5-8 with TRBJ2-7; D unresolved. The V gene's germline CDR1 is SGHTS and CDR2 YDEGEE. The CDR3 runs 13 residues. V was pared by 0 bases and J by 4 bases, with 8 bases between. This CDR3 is CASSLVWGYEQYF. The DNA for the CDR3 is TGTGCCAGCAGCTTGGTATGGGGATACGAGCAGTACTTC.

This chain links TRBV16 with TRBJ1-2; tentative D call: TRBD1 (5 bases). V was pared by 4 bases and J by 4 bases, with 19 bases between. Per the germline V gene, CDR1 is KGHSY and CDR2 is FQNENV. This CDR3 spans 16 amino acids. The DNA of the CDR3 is TGTGCCAGCAGCCTCCTTCAGGGTCCCATTTCCTATGGCTACACCTTC. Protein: CASSLLQGPISYGYTF.

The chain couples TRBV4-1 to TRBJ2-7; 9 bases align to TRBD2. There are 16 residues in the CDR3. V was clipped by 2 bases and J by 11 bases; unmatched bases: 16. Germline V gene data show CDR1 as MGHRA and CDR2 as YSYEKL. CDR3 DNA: TGCGCCAGCAGCCAACCTGGGACTAGCTGGAGTGGCCTGAAGTACTTC. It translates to CASSQPGTSWSGLKYF.

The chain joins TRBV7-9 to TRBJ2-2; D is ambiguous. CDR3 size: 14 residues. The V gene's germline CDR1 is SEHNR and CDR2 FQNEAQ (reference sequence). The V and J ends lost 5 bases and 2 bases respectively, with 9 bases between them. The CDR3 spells CASSPNRNTGELFF. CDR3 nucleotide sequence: TGTGCCAGCAGCCCAAACCGTAACACCGGGGAGCTGTTTTTT. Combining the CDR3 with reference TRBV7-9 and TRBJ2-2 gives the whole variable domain DTGVSQNPRHKITKRGQNVTFRCDPISEHNRLYWYRQTLGQGPEFLTYFQNEAQLEKSRLLSDRFSAERPKGSFSTLEIQRTEQGDSAMYLCASSPNRNTGELFFGEGSRLTVL.

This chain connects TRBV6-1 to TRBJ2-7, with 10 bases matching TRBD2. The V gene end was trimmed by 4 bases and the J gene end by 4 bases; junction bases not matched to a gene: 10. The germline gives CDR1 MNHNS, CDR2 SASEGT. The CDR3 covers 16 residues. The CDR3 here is CASSGSSGSLMYEQYF. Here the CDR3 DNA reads TGTGCCAGCAGTGGGTCTAGCGGGAGTCTTATGTACGAGCAGTACTTC.

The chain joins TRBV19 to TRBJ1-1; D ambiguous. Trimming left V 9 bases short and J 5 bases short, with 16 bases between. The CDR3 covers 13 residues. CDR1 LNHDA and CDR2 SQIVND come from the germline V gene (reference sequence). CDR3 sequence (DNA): TGTGCCAGCCGGGAACGCGGTTGGACTGAAGCTTTCTTT. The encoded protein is CASRERGWTEAFF.

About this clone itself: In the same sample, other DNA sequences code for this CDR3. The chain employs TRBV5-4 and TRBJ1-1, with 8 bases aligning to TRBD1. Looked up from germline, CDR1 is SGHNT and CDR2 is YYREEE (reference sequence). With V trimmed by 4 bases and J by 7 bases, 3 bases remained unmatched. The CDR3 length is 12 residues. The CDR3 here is CASSPGQGEAFF. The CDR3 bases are TGTGCCAGCAGCCCTGGACAGGGTGAAGCTTTCTTT.

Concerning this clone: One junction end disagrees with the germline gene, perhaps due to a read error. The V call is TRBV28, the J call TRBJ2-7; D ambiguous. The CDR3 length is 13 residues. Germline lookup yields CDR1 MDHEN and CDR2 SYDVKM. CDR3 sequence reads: CASSLSNSGGHHF. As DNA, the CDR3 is TGTGCCAGCAGTTTATCGAATTCAGGCGGCCACCACTTC.

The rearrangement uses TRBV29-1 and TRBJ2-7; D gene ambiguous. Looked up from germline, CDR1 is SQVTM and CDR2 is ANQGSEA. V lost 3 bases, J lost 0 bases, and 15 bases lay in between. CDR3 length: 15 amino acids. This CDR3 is CSVEGWASSSYEQYF. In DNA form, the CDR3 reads TGCAGCGTTGAGGGGTGGGCCTCGAGCTCCTACGAGCAGTACTTC.

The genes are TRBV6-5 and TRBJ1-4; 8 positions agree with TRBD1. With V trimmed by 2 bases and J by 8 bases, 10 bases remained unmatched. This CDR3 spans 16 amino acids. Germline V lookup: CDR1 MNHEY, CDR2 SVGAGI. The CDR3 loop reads CASSYSIRGLGEKLFF. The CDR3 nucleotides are TGTGCCAGCAGTTACAGCATCAGGGGGCTGGGGGAAAAACTGTTTTTT.

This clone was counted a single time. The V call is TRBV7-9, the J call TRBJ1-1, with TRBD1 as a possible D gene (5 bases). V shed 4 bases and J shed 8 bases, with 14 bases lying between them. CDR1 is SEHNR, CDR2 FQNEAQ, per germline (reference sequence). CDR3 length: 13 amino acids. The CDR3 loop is CASSSRQRIEAFF. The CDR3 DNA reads TGTGCCAGCAGCTCCCGACAGCGAATCGAAGCTTTCTTT.